A single sample is the source of the 20 T cell receptor beta chains below, sequenced in a study of somatic mutations in cytotoxic T cells in rheumatoid arthritis. Only in-frame clones appear in the TCRdb table, and some are missing; sequencing was by immunoSEQ multiplex PCR. The sample lists fewer than 25,000 clones; approximately 80% were seen once. The specimen sequenced was CD8+ T cells sorted from blood. The receptors here all came from a woman in her forties or fifties in good health.

This clone came up a few times. V is TRBV4-1 and J is TRBJ2-7; D not resolved. Germline V gene sequence: CDR1 MGHRA, CDR2 YSYEKL. The V and J ends lost 1 base and 0 bases respectively, with 7 bases between them. This CDR3 is built from 14 residues. Here the CDR3 reads CASSQATSSYEQYF. The CDR3 DNA sequence: TGCGCCAGCAGCCAAGCGACGAGCTCCTACGAGCAGTACTTC.

The chain employs TRBV28 and TRBJ2-7; TRBD2 matches at 7 bases. Germline V gives CDR1 MDHEN, CDR2 SYDVKM. V lost 3 bases to trimming and J lost 4 bases; unmatched junction nucleotides: 6. This CDR3 has 14 residues. CDR3 DNA sequence: TGTGCCAGCAGTTTTCTCGGGGAGGGGTACGAGCAGTACTTC. Its protein is CASSFLGEGYEQYF.

The rearrangement joins TRBV7-9 to TRBJ1-2; D call uncertain. CDR1 and CDR2 (germline): SEHNR, FQNEAQ (reference sequence). Trimming removed 2 bases from V and 3 bases from J, with 7 bases in between. The CDR3 has 13 amino acids. CDR3 coding DNA: TGTGCCAGCAGCTTACGGGAACACTATGGCTACACCTTC. This codes for CASSLREHYGYTF.

This chain joins TRBV25-1 and TRBJ2-1; D is possibly TRBD2 (5 bases). CDR1 and CDR2 (germline): MGHDK, SYGVNS. V gave up 3 bases and J gave up 3 bases, with 12 bases separating them. The CDR3 is 15 residues long. The CDR3 spells CASSDFGLFYNEQFF. The CDR3 region has the DNA TGTGCCAGCAGTGACTTCGGACTCTTCTACAATGAGCAGTTCTTC.

This rearrangement joins TRBV7-6 to TRBJ1-4; 12 positions agree with TRBD1. Germline values: CDR1 SGHVS, CDR2 FNYEAQ. J gave up 7 bases and V 1 base, and 4 bases lay outside the gene matches. The CDR3 is 16 residues long. The CDR3 here is CASSLGDRGRGEKLFF. The CDR3, as DNA: TGTGCCAGCAGCTTAGGGGACAGGGGGCGAGGTGAAAAACTGTTTTTT.

The V gene is TRBV9, the J gene TRBJ2-7, with 11 bases aligning to TRBD1. Looked up from germline, CDR1 is SGDLS and CDR2 is YYNGEE. Germline trimming cut 1 base from V and 4 bases from J; bases unmatched to any gene: 1. This CDR3 region has 14 residues. The chain's CDR3 is CASSVRDRGYEQYF. DNA of the CDR3: TGTGCCAGCAGCGTAAGGGACAGGGGGTACGAGCAGTACTTC.

This chain joins TRBV28 and TRBJ1-2, with 9 positions matching TRBD1. J gave up 2 bases and V 5 bases, and 3 bases lay outside the gene matches. Germline-derived CDR1 and CDR2 are MDHEN and SYDVKM. This CDR3 is built from 14 residues. Here the CDR3 reads CASSGDRENYGYTF. For the CDR3, the DNA is TGTGCCAGCAGTGGGGACAGGGAGAACTATGGCTACACCTTC.

V gene TRBV5-1 combines with J gene TRBJ2-7; possibly TRBD1 for D (6 bases). The germline CDR1 and CDR2 sequences are SGHRS and YFSETQ. Trimming stripped 1 base from V and 4 bases from J, with 15 bases between. The CDR3 totals 15 residues. CDR3 protein: CASSLFPGDGYEQYF. The DNA of the CDR3 is TGCGCCAGCAGCTTGTTTCCAGGGGACGGGTACGAGCAGTACTTC. Filled out from reference TRBV5-1 and TRBJ2-7, the complete variable domain reads KAGVTQTPRYLIKTRGQQVTLSCSPISGHRSVSWYQQTPGQGLQFLFEYFSETQRNKGNFPGRFSGRQFSNSRSEMNVSTLELGDSALYLCASSLFPGDGYEQYFGPGTRLTVT.

The chain has TRBV9 and TRBJ1-1, with a possible D match to TRBD1 (5 bases). The germline V and J ends were trimmed by 0 bases and 13 bases, with 25 bases remaining between them. The CDR3 length is 16 residues. The V gene's germline CDR1 is SGDLS and CDR2 YYNGEE. CDR3 sequence: CASSVVGGGVRESDFF. CDR3 bases: TGTGCCAGCAGCGTAGTCGGGGGTGGGGTGAGGGAGAGTGATTTCTTT.

The chain combines TRBV4-1 with TRBJ2-1, with TRBD2 identical over 9 bases. The CDR3 loop spans 17 amino acids. Germline values: CDR1 MGHRA, CDR2 YSYEKL. Unmatched junction bases numbered 10, after V lost 2 bases and J lost 5 bases. In nucleotides, the CDR3 is TGCGCCAGCAGCCAACCACCGGGACTAGCACTAAACAATGAGCAGTTCTTC. Its protein product is CASSQPPGLALNNEQFF.

The V and J genes are TRBV4-1 and TRBJ2-5; TRBD1 matches at 11 bases. The better agreement between TRBJ2-7 and the DNA end casts doubt on the J call. The CDR3 has 16 residues. From germline, CDR1 is MGHRA and CDR2 YSYEKL. This CDR3 is CASSQVGTGGSYEQYF. CDR3 nucleotides: TGCGCCAGCAGCCAAGTAGGGACAGGGGGATCCTACGAGCAGTACTTC.

The chain carries TRBV5-8 and TRBJ2-5; no definite D call. The DNA end is more similar to TRBJ2-7, so the J call may be wrong. The CDR3 contains 15 residues. The germline V gene has CDR1 SGHTS and CDR2 YDEGEE. The chain's CDR3 is CASSFGWGSSYEQYF. The DNA for the CDR3 is TGTGCCAGCAGCTTTGGATGGGGAAGTTCCTACGAGCAGTACTTC.

This chain joins TRBV18 and TRBJ2-1; TRBD1 agrees at 7 bases. This CDR3 spans 16 amino acids. Germline CDR1 is KGHSH and CDR2 is LQKENI. With V trimmed by 4 bases and J by 5 bases, 11 bases remained unmatched. The CDR3 sequence: CASSQTTTGTNNEQFF. DNA of the CDR3: TGTGCCAGCTCACAAACAACGACAGGGACGAACAATGAGCAGTTCTTC.

Only one count was recorded for this clone. The rearrangement uses TRBV10-3 and TRBJ2-1; D tentatively reads TRBD1 or TRBD2 (5 bases each). The germline CDR1 and CDR2 sequences are ENHRY and SYGVKD. This CDR3 has 15 amino acids. V was cut by 6 bases and J by 5 bases, with 17 bases left in between. CDR3: CAISGGGVMNNEQFF. The CDR3 DNA sequence: TGTGCCATCAGCGGTGGGGGAGTTATGAACAATGAGCAGTTCTTC.

The chain has TRBV7-9 and TRBJ2-7, with 8 bases lining up with TRBD1. The V gene end was trimmed by 5 bases and the J gene end by 3 bases; junction bases not matched to a gene: 12. Germline CDR1 SEHNR, CDR2 FQNEAQ (reference sequence). The CDR3 spans 16 residues. The CDR3 DNA follows: TGTGCCAGCAGCCCAGTGGGACAGGCCCCTCACTACGAGCAGTACTTC. This gives the protein CASSPVGQAPHYEQYF.

V and J are TRBV7-9 and TRBJ2-1; a weak D match, TRBD1 (6 bases). The CDR3 has 13 residues. V was clipped by 5 bases and J by 2 bases, with 7 bases between them. Germline CDR1 is SEHNR and CDR2 is FQNEAQ (reference sequence). In DNA, the CDR3 is TGTGCCAGCAGCCGGGACACCTACAATGAGCAGTTCTTC. Protein sequence: CASSRDTYNEQFF.

The chain carries TRBV5-1 and TRBJ2-1; 14 bases are a match to TRBD2. In germline, CDR1 is SGHRS, CDR2 YFSETQ. The CDR3 has 15 residues. J lost 7 bases, V lost 0 bases, and 0 bases had no gene match. CDR3 nucleotides: TGCGCCAGCAGCTTGGGACTAGCGGGGGGGAATGAGCAGTTCTTC. This sequence encodes CASSLGLAGGNEQFF.

The rearrangement uses TRBV11-2 and TRBJ2-7, with D possibly matching TRBD1 (6 bases). The V end was cut by 8 bases, the J end by 7 bases, with 15 bases between. Germline V gene sequence: CDR1 SGHAT, CDR2 FQNNGV. CDR3 length: 12 amino acids. CDR3 protein: CASRGDTLEQYF. The CDR3 coding sequence is TGTGCCAGCCGAGGGGACACCCTTGAGCAGTACTTC.

The chain is built from TRBV4-1 and TRBJ1-5; D possibly corresponds to TRBD1 (5 bases). Germline V gives CDR1 MGHRA, CDR2 YSYEKL. The CDR3 is made up of 16 amino acids. The germline V and J ends were trimmed by 0 bases and 2 bases, with 11 bases remaining between them. CDR3 region: CASSQDPGRGNQPQHF. CDR3 DNA: TGCGCCAGCAGCCAAGATCCTGGCAGGGGCAATCAGCCCCAGCATTTT.

The chain is built from TRBV28 and TRBJ2-1; 9 nucleotides align to TRBD1. In germline, CDR1 is MDHEN, CDR2 SYDVKM. Trimming cost V 7 bases and J 6 bases; bases outside gene matches: 4. The CDR3 loop spans 13 amino acids. The CDR3, as DNA: TGTGCCAGCACCCCGGACAGGGGCAATGAGCAGTTCTTC. Its protein is CASTPDRGNEQFF.